Below, 20 T cell receptor beta chains from the same sample are listed, as sequenced in a study of blood T cell repertoires in COVID-19. Some clones are missing from TCRdb's copy, which holds only in-frame ones; the method was immunoSEQ multiplex PCR. The repertoire holds 200,000 to 300,000 clones, with about 86% as singletons. Material for sequencing was peripheral blood. The source of these receptors is an elderly man with acute or convalescent COVID-19.

The genes are TRBV28 and TRBJ2-5; 8 bases fit TRBD2. This CDR3 has 15 amino acids. V was clipped by 6 bases and J by 2 bases; unmatched bases: 8. CDR1 and CDR2 from the germline V gene are MDHEN and SYDVKM. In nucleotides, the CDR3 is TGTGCCAGCAGCGCAGCCTCGGGGGGGCAAGAGACCCAGTACTTC. Its translation is CASSAASGGQETQYF.

The J gene is TRBJ1-5, the V gene TRBV28; TRBD1 is a possible D gene (5 bases). The CDR3 totals 14 residues. Per the germline V gene, CDR1 is MDHEN and CDR2 is SYDVKM. Trimming stripped 3 bases from V and 3 bases from J, with 9 bases between. The CDR3 spells CASSFRQTNQPQHF. CDR3 in DNA: TGTGCCAGCAGTTTTCGACAGACCAATCAGCCCCAGCATTTT.

V gene TRBV7-3 combines with J gene TRBJ1-5; 7 bases agree with TRBD1. CDR3 length: 13 amino acids. Germline values: CDR1 SGHTA, CDR2 FQGTGA. The J segment lost 9 bases and the V segment lost 5 bases, leaving 7 bases of the junction unmatched. This CDR3 is CASSPQQGLPQHF. In DNA, the CDR3 is TGTGCCAGCAGCCCCCAACAGGGGTTGCCCCAGCATTTT.

The chain combines TRBV2 with TRBJ2-7, with D maybe TRBD1 (6 bases). The CDR3 length is 15 residues. Germline lookup yields CDR1 SNHLY and CDR2 FYNNEI. Deletions cut 4 bases from V and 0 bases from J, with 13 bases between. This CDR3 is CASSGSGHNSYEQYF. The CDR3 coding sequence is TGTGCCAGCAGTGGGTCGGGACACAACTCCTACGAGCAGTACTTC.

The rearrangement links TRBV7-9 to TRBJ2-7; the match to TRBD2 covers 8 bases. CDR3 length: 15 residues. Germline V CDR1 and CDR2: SEHNR, FQNEAQ (reference sequence). Losses at the gene ends were 1 base for V and 1 base for J; bases not matched to a gene: 3. The CDR3 nucleotides are TGTGCCAGCAGCTTAGTCACTAGCGGATCCTACGAGCAGTACTTC. The encoded protein is CASSLVTSGSYEQYF.

V gene TRBV7-7 combines with J gene TRBJ2-3; TRBD1 might be the D (6 bases). V was shortened by 5 bases and J by 6 bases, with 12 bases between the two germline ends. CDR3 length equals 13 residues. Germline V lookup: CDR1 SSHAT, CDR2 FNYEAQ (reference sequence). This chain's CDR3 is CASSPTGSDTQYF. The CDR3 nucleotides are TGTGCCAGCAGCCCCACAGGGTCCGATACGCAGTATTTT.

The gene calls are TRBV5-6 and TRBJ2-7, with 8 bases lining up with TRBD2. The length of the CDR3 is 16 residues. With 0 bases clipped from V and 1 base from J, the junction kept 6 bases outside the gene matches. From germline, CDR1 is SGHDT and CDR2 YYEEEE. CDR3: CASSLDWASGSYEQYF. The CDR3 DNA follows: TGTGCCAGCAGCTTGGATTGGGCTAGCGGGTCCTACGAGCAGTACTTC. The entire variable domain, with the rest obtained from reference TRBV5-6 and TRBJ2-7, is as follows: DAGVTQSPTHLIKTRGQQVTLRCSPKSGHDTVSWYQQALGQGPQFIFQYYEEEERQRGNFPDRFSGHQFPNYSSELNVNALLLGDSALYLCASSLDWASGSYEQYFGPGTRLTVT.

The chain combines TRBV18 with TRBJ2-1, with D possibly being TRBD2 (5 bases). The germline V gene has CDR1 KGHSH and CDR2 LQKENI. V lost 6 bases to trimming and J lost 10 bases, with 16 bases between them. CDR3 length: 13 residues. In DNA form, the CDR3 reads TGTGCCAGCTCCCAAGTAGGGTCGGGGGAGCAGTTCTTC. Protein: CASSQVGSGEQFF.

The chain recombines TRBV19 with TRBJ1-6, with D unclear. This CDR3 region has 14 residues. V lost 3 bases to trimming and J lost 7 bases, with 10 bases between them. In germline, CDR1 is LNHDA, CDR2 SQIVND (reference sequence). This CDR3 is CASSIPPGNSPLHF. CDR3 bases: TGTGCCAGTAGTATCCCCCCCGGGAATTCACCCCTCCACTTT.

A remark on this clone: The sample holds other DNA sequences that translate to the same CDR3. The gene calls are TRBV6-5 and TRBJ1-5; D might be TRBD1 (5 bases). Germline CDR1 and CDR2: MNHEY and SVGAGI. The CDR3 spans 14 residues. Deletions cut 2 bases from V and 6 bases from J, with 11 bases between. The CDR3 protein is CASSYGGVGQPQHF. CDR3 coding DNA: TGTGCCAGCAGTTACGGAGGGGTGGGTCAGCCCCAGCATTTT.

This CDR3 is CASSVARATNYGYTF. CDR3 coding DNA: TGTGCCAGCAGCGTAGCCAGGGCAACTAACTATGGCTACACCTTC. V usage is TRBV9 and J usage is TRBJ1-2, with D possibly TRBD1 on 5 matching bases. V was pared by 0 bases and J by 0 bases, with 9 bases between. CDR3 length: 15 residues. Germline V lookup: CDR1 SGDLS, CDR2 YYNGEE.

The V call is TRBV6-5, the J call TRBJ1-1; TRBD1 agrees at 8 bases. The V gene end was trimmed by 6 bases and the J gene end by 4 bases; junction bases not matched to a gene: 10. This CDR3 contains 15 residues. CDR1 is MNHEY and CDR2 is SVGAGI in the germline V gene. CDR3 in amino acids: CASRALGQGGTEAFF. The CDR3 region has the DNA TGTGCCAGCAGAGCCTTAGGACAGGGAGGCACTGAAGCTTTCTTT.

This rearrangement joins TRBV29-1 to TRBJ2-3; no clear D. There are 12 residues in the CDR3. Trimming cost V 5 bases and J 4 bases, with 10 bases left between them. Looked up from germline, CDR1 is SQVTM and CDR2 is ANQGSEA. CDR3 coding DNA: TGCAGCGTTTCGTTAGCTCCAGATACGCAGTATTTT. It yields the protein CSVSLAPDTQYF.

The gene calls are TRBV6-5 and TRBJ1-1; 9 bases are shared with TRBD1. The ends lost 7 bases at V and 3 bases at J; junction bases unmatched: 3. The CDR3 is 13 residues long. The germline V gene encodes CDR1 MNHEY and CDR2 SVGAGI. CDR3 loop: CASIWDRDTEAFF. The CDR3, as DNA: TGTGCCAGCATTTGGGACAGGGACACTGAAGCTTTCTTT.

The chain carries TRBV12-5 and TRBJ2-7; D unclear. Trimming removed 6 bases from V and 6 bases from J, with 6 bases in between. CDR3 length: 10 residues. CDR1 is LGHNT and CDR2 is FRNRAP in the germline V gene. The CDR3 region is CASGHPEQYF. DNA for the CDR3: TGTGCTAGTGGACATCCCGAGCAGTACTTC. Looking up the rest from reference TRBV12-5 and TRBJ2-7 gives the full variable domain: DARVTQTPRHKVTEMGQEVTMRCQPILGHNTVFWYRQTMMQGLELLAYFRNRAPLDDSGMPKDRFSAEMPDATLATLKIQPSEPRDSAVYFCASGHPEQYFGPGTRLTVT.

The chain has TRBV28 and TRBJ2-3; TRBD2 matches at 10 bases. CDR3 length: 14 amino acids. J gave up 5 bases and V 6 bases, and 5 bases lay outside the gene matches. Germline CDR1 and CDR2: MDHEN and SYDVKM. The CDR3 DNA reads TGTGCCAGCAGGCTAGCGGGAGCAGGAGATACGCAGTATTTT. The encoded protein is CASRLAGAGDTQYF.

This chain connects TRBV6-2 or TRBV6-3 to TRBJ2-2, with 9 positions matching TRBD2. Germline CDR1 MNHEY, CDR2 SVGEGT. The ends lost 1 base at V and 4 bases at J; junction bases unmatched: 4. This CDR3 is built from 16 residues. This CDR3 reads CASSYLGGRGTGELFF. CDR3 nucleotides: TGTGCCAGCAGTTACTTAGGCGGGAGGGGCACCGGGGAGCTGTTTTTT.

This chain uses TRBV7-2 with TRBJ1-1; D not resolved. The CDR3 totals 14 residues. CDR1 is SGHTA, CDR2 FQGNSA, per germline. V gave up 1 base and J gave up 6 bases, with 12 bases separating them. CDR3 coding DNA: TGTGCCAGCAGCTTAGAGGTGAGGCAGCCTGAAGCTTTCTTT. This encodes CASSLEVRQPEAFF.

V and J are TRBV7-2 and TRBJ1-2; the D is unclear. The CDR3 spans 14 residues. Between the trimmed V and J ends, which lost 4 bases and 4 bases, there was a span of 13 bases. CDR1 is SGHTA, CDR2 FQGNSA, per germline. This CDR3 reads CASSSNSFLYGYTF. CDR3 nucleotides: TGTGCCAGCAGCTCAAACAGTTTCCTCTATGGCTACACCTTC. Together with reference TRBV7-2 and TRBJ1-2, the CDR3 gives the full variable domain: GAGVSQSPSNKVTEKGKDVELRCDPISGHTALYWYRQSLGQGLEFLIYFQGNSAPDKSGLPSDRFSAERTGGSVSTLTIQRTQQEDSAVYLCASSSNSFLYGYTFGSGTRLTVV.

This clone was recorded only once. The chain recombines TRBV7-3 with TRBJ2-1, with D perhaps TRBD1 (7 bases). CDR3 size: 14 residues. CDR1 and CDR2 (germline): SGHTA, FQGTGA. V was clipped by 5 bases and J by 6 bases, with 14 bases between them. The DNA for the CDR3 is TGTGCCAGCAGCCCCGGGACAGCGGGCAATGAGCAGTTCTTC. As protein: CASSPGTAGNEQFF. Combining the CDR3 with reference TRBV7-3 and TRBJ2-1 gives the whole variable domain GAGVSQTPSNKVTEKGKYVELRCDPISGHTALYWYRQSLGQGPEFLIYFQGTGAADDSGLPNDRFFAVRPEGSVSTLKIQRTERGDSAVYLCASSPGTAGNEQFFGPGTRLTVL.